The rows below give T cell receptor beta chains drawn from one sample of a study of graft-versus-host responses after intestinal transplantation. These receptors' antigens are unknown. The table came from immunoSEQ multiplex PCR; TCRdb's copy has only in-frame clones and leaves some out. The sample lists tens of thousands of clones, around 91% occurring once. Sequenced material: unstimulated CD8+ T cells sorted from spleen or lymph node cells, taken before transplant. These receptors were taken from a human donor who was the organ donor for an intestinal transplant. The CDR3 runs from the conserved cysteine through the conserved F or W. Each record gives: V gene, J gene, D gene, clone size, CDR3 DNA, CDR3 protein. A D gene is named only where the DNA matches it firmly. Size is stated for part of the rows, as once, few or many counts, or as a class when the clone is expanded.

TRBV7-4	TRBJ2-5	TRBD1	.	TGTGCCAGCAGCCCTTGGGACAGGGGGCAAGAGACCCAGTACTTC	CASSPWDRGQETQYF
TRBV7-6	TRBJ2-2	TRBD1	.	TGTGCCAGCAGCTCCGGGACAGGGTCAACCGGGGAGCTGTTTTTT	CASSSGTGSTGELFF
TRBV7-9	TRBJ2-5	TRBD2	.	TGTGCCAGCAGCCTACCCGGCGGGGGGGAGGAGACCCAGTACTTC	CASSLPGGGEETQYF
TRBV6-5	TRBJ2-5	.	.	TGTGCCAGCATCCCGACCGGCGGTAGCGCGGAGACCCAGTACTTC	CASIPTGGSAETQYF
TRBV11-2	TRBJ2-1	.	.	TGTGCCAGCAGCTTATCAAATTACAATGAGCAGTTCTTC	CASSLSNYNEQFF
TRBV6-5	TRBJ2-3	TRBD2	few	TGTGCCAGCAGCAGCGGGGCTAAACACACAGATACGCAGTATTTT	CASSSGAKHTDTQYF
TRBV13	TRBJ1-5	.	.	TGTGCCAGCAGCGTACACGAAAATCAGCCCCAGCATTTT	CASSVHENQPQHF
TRBV2	TRBJ1-6	TRBD1	.	TGTGCCAGCAGGGGGACAGGGATAGTTCCCTATAATCCACCCCTCCACTTT	CASRGTGIVPYNPPLHF
TRBV6-5	TRBJ1-2	TRBD1	.	TGTGCCAGCAGTCCGGGAGACAGGGTGGGATTTGGCTACACCTTC	CASSPGDRVGFGYTF
TRBV10-2	TRBJ2-5	.	.	TGCGCCAGCAGTGAGTCGGGGGGATCGATTGGGACCCAGTACTTC	CASSESGGSIGTQYF
TRBV12-5	TRBJ1-1	TRBD1	.	TGTGCTAGTGGTTTGGGACAGGGGGCAGACACTGAAGCTTTCTTT	CASGLGQGADTEAFF
TRBV15	TRBJ2-1	.	.	TGTGCCACCAGCGAGGGAGCCTTGGGGTACAATGAGCAGTTCTTC	CATSEGALGYNEQFF
TRBV28	TRBJ2-3	TRBD1	.	TGTGCCAGCAGTTTTAGTCCGGACAGGGTGGAAGATACGCAGTATTTT	CASSFSPDRVEDTQYF
TRBV7-2	TRBJ1-2	.	.	TGTGCCAGCAGCTTAAGTAACTACACCTCTAACTATGGCTACACCTTC	CASSLSNYTSNYGYTF
TRBV7-4	TRBJ1-5	TRBD1	few	TGTGCCAGCAGCTACCTCGGGACAGGCCTCGGGGAGCCCCAGCATTTT	CASSYLGTGLGEPQHF
TRBV11-3	TRBJ2-5	.	.	TGTGCCAGCAGCCCTAATATGCAAGAGACCCAGTACTTC	CASSPNMQETQYF
TRBV6-5	TRBJ2-2	TRBD2	.	TGTGCCAGCAGTCGCGGGGGGGAGAACACCGGGGAGCTGTTTTTT	CASSRGGENTGELFF
TRBV6-6	TRBJ2-5	.	.	TGTGCCAGCAGTCCCGCGGGGACTCAAGAGACCCAGTACTTC	CASSPAGTQETQYF
TRBV5-8	TRBJ2-3	.	.	TGTGCCAGCAGCTTGGGGCTGACTAGCACAGATACGCAGTATTTT	CASSLGLTSTDTQYF
TRBV6-4	TRBJ1-1	.	few	TGTGCCAGCAGTGACTCTCACAGCAGCACTGAAGCTTTCTTT	CASSDSHSSTEAFF
TRBV6-1	TRBJ1-2	TRBD1	.	TGTGCCAGCAGCCCCAGCCGGGACAGGGCCCATGGCTACACCTTC	CASSPSRDRAHGYTF
TRBV9	TRBJ2-3	TRBD2	.	TGTGCCAGCAGCGTATTTAAGGGAGGGGTCACAGATACGCAGTATTTT	CASSVFKGGVTDTQYF
TRBV6-6	TRBJ1-2	.	.	TGTGCCAGCAGTCTCAGGGGCGCAAACTATGGCTACACCTTC	CASSLRGANYGYTF
TRBV27	TRBJ2-1	TRBD1	.	TGTGCCAGCGGACCGGGACAGGGCAGGGTTGAGCAGTTCTTC	CASGPGQGRVEQFF
TRBV28	TRBJ1-4	.	once	TGTGCCAGCAGTATTAACCCCTCCGGTAATGAAAAACTGTTTTTT	CASSINPSGNEKLFF
TRBV5-1	TRBJ2-2	.	.	TGCGCCAGCAGCTTCTCCGGAGACACCGGGGAGCTGTTTTTT	CASSFSGDTGELFF
TRBV5-1	TRBJ1-1	TRBD1	.	TGCGCCAGCAGCCAGACAGGGGGAACTGAAGCTTTCTTT	CASSQTGGTEAFF